These 18 T cell receptor beta chains came from one sample sequenced in a study of T cell repertoires in cytomegalovirus infection. The antigens of these receptors remain unknown. TCRdb re-analysed the reads in MiXCR, keeping a single row per CDR3 protein. The repertoire consists of about 480,000 distinct CDR3 sequences, with 33% occurring once and the leading ten covering 15% to 20%. Sequenced material: cultured PBMCs, taken from culture after CMV antigen stimulation. These receptor sequences come from a human donor in good health (CMV status not recorded). Some clones in this sample may be carry-over from other donors' samples.

V usage is TRBV7-9 and J usage is TRBJ1-2, with a weak D call TRBD1 (5 bases). V shed 4 bases and J shed 4 bases, with 13 bases lying between them. Per the germline V gene, CDR1 is SEHNR and CDR2 is FQNEAQ (reference sequence). CDR3 length: 14 amino acids. The CDR3 DNA sequence: TGTGCCAGCAGCTCGGGACTCGAAGGCTATGGCTACACCTTC. Translation gives CASSSGLEGYGYTF. Variable domain in full (rest from reference TRBV7-9 and TRBJ1-2): DTGVSQNPRHKITKRGQNVTFRCDPISEHNRLYWYRQTLGQGPEFLTYFQNEAQLEKSRLLSDRFSAERPKGSFSTLEIQRTEQGDSAMYLCASSSGLEGYGYTFGSGTRLTVV.

This clonotype has more than one count but fewer than ten. This chain connects TRBV27 to TRBJ1-5; TRBD1 agrees at 8 bases. V lost 1 base, J lost 4 bases, and 3 bases stayed unmatched. The CDR3 length is 15 residues. Germline assignment: CDR1 MNHEY and CDR2 SMNVEV (reference sequence). The DNA for the CDR3 is TGTGCCAGCAGTTTATTCAGGGGGCAAAATCAGCCCCAGCATTTT. Encoded protein: CASSLFRGQNQPQHF.

This clonotype came up a few times. The rearrangement joins TRBV9 to TRBJ2-1; 13 bases map to TRBD2. The length of the CDR3 is 18 residues. The V gene's germline CDR1 is SGDLS and CDR2 YYNGEE. Trimming took 4 bases from V and 3 from J; bases not matched to a gene: 10. CDR3: CASSFSRTSGSLYNEQFF. In DNA, the CDR3 is TGTGCCAGCAGCTTTTCACGGACTAGCGGGAGTCTCTACAATGAGCAGTTCTTC.

This clonotype was detected many times. This chain connects TRBV7-2 to TRBJ2-7; either TRBD1 or TRBD2 may fit D (6 bases each). The CDR3 totals 15 residues. The V end lost 2 bases, the J end lost 7 bases, and 18 bases lay between the germline ends. Germline CDR1 and CDR2: SGHTA and FQGNSA. The CDR3 DNA is TGTGCCAGCAGCTTACTCGGGGGCGCCCCTAGGGAGCAGTACTTC. It translates to CASSLLGGAPREQYF.

This chain connects TRBV4-1 to TRBJ2-1, with D perhaps matching TRBD2 (6 bases). From germline, CDR1 is MGHRA and CDR2 YSYEKL. Trimming pared 1 base from V and 4 bases from J, leaving 11 bases between. CDR3 size: 15 residues. The CDR3 DNA follows: TGCGCCAGCAGCCAAGTGTCTAGCGAGTACAATGAGCAGTTCTTC. The encoded protein is CASSQVSSEYNEQFF.

J is TRBJ2-5 and V is TRBV5-1; D ambiguous. Germline V gene data show CDR1 as SGHRS and CDR2 as YFSETQ. V lost 4 bases and J 1 base, leaving 14 bases between the germline ends. The CDR3 has 15 residues. This CDR3 is CASSPSHQAQETQYF. CDR3 bases: TGCGCCAGCAGCCCGTCCCATCAGGCCCAAGAGACCCAGTACTTC. Full variable domain (remainder filled in from reference TRBV5-1 and TRBJ2-5): KAGVTQTPRYLIKTRGQQVTLSCSPISGHRSVSWYQQTPGQGLQFLFEYFSETQRNKGNFPGRFSGRQFSNSRSEMNVSTLELGDSALYLCASSPSHQAQETQYFGPGTRLLVL.

The CDR3, as DNA: TGCAGCGTTGAGGCAGGGGTCATTGAAGCTTTCTTT. This gives the protein CSVEAGVIEAFF. The chain links TRBV29-1 to TRBJ1-1; weak D call: TRBD1 (6 bases). V was pared by 3 bases and J by 7 bases, with 12 bases between. The germline gives CDR1 SQVTM, CDR2 ANQGSEA. This CDR3 is built from 12 residues.

This clonotype was picked up a small number of times. The rearrangement links TRBV19 to TRBJ2-1; 10 positions match TRBD2. The CDR3 length is 17 residues. V dropped 3 bases and J dropped 3; count of bases not matched to a gene: 8. Looked up from germline, CDR1 is LNHDA and CDR2 is SQIVND (reference sequence). CDR3 in amino acids: CASSIDSSGSFYNEQFF. The CDR3 DNA is TGTGCCAGTAGTATCGATTCTAGCGGGAGTTTCTACAATGAGCAGTTCTTC.

The V gene is TRBV6-8, the J gene TRBJ2-1, with TRBD2 matching 14 bases. The germline V gene has CDR1 MNHGY and CDR2 SAAAGT. There are 15 residues in the CDR3. The ends lost 6 bases at V and 9 bases at J; junction bases unmatched: 7. In DNA, the CDR3 is TGTGCCAGCAGGGAGACTAGCGGGAGGGCCTCTGAGCAGTTCTTC. It translates to CASRETSGRASEQFF.

The table lists this clonotype with a few counts. V and J are TRBV6-2 or TRBV6-3 and TRBJ1-1, with 8 positions matching TRBD1. With 4 bases clipped from V and 0 bases from J, the junction kept 7 bases outside the gene matches. From germline, CDR1 is MNHEY and CDR2 SVGEGT. CDR3 length: 16 amino acids. This CDR3 reads CASSFGRTGMNTEAFF. The DNA for the CDR3 is TGTGCCAGCAGTTTCGGAAGGACAGGGATGAACACTGAAGCTTTCTTT.

This rearrangement joins TRBV7-4 to TRBJ2-7; TRBD1 aligns across 7 bases. There are 16 residues in the CDR3. The V segment lost 0 bases and the J segment 2 bases; nucleotides outside the gene matches: 7. CDR1 SGHVT and CDR2 SQSDAQ come from the germline V gene. DNA for the CDR3: TGTGCCAGCAGCTTAGCGAGGACAGGCCGACCCTACGAGCAGTACTTC. This gives the protein CASSLARTGRPYEQYF.

In this sample, this clonotype turned up a few times. The chain carries TRBV10-3 and TRBJ2-5; D possibly corresponds to TRBD2 (5 bases). Germline assignment: CDR1 ENHRY and CDR2 SYGVKD. V was shortened by 7 bases and J by 2 bases, with 11 bases between the two germline ends. This CDR3 is built from 13 residues. The CDR3 DNA is TGTGCCATCAAGGGCAGGACTCAAGAGACCCAGTACTTC. Protein: CAIKGRTQETQYF.

In this sample, this clonotype turned up a few times. The chain carries TRBV11-3 and TRBJ1-4; tentatively, D is TRBD1 (5 bases). CDR1 is SGHNT, CDR2 YENEEA, per germline. The CDR3 covers 15 residues. Trimming left V 5 bases short and J 2 bases short, with 12 bases between. CDR3 sequence (DNA): TGTGCCAGCAGCCGCGGGACTGACACTAATGAAAAACTGTTTTTT. This sequence encodes CASSRGTDTNEKLFF. Together with reference TRBV11-3 and TRBJ1-4, the CDR3 gives the full variable domain: EAGVVQSPRYKIIEKKQPVAFWCNPISGHNTLYWYLQNLGQGPELLIRYENEEAVDDSQLPKDRFSAERLKGVDSTLKIQPAELGDSAVYLCASSRGTDTNEKLFFGSGTQLSVL.

This rearrangement joins TRBV10-3 to TRBJ2-3; 9 bases are shared with TRBD2. V trimming: 10 bases; J trimming: 3 bases; junction bases outside the gene matches: 5. Per germline, CDR1 ENHRY and CDR2 SYGVKD. The CDR3 length is 13 residues. The CDR3 coding sequence is TGTGCCAAATCTAGCGGGGAGACAGATACGCAGTATTTT. Protein: CAKSSGETDTQYF.

V and J are TRBV6-1 and TRBJ2-7; D remains unclear. This CDR3 spans 13 amino acids. V dropped 6 bases and J dropped 1 base, with 10 bases sitting between them. Germline V gene sequence: CDR1 MNHNS, CDR2 SASEGT. The CDR3 region is CASRSLVSYEQYV. The DNA of the CDR3 is TGTGCCAGCAGATCCTTAGTATCCTACGAGCAGTACGTC.

This chain uses TRBV4-2 with TRBJ2-2; 9 bases are shared with TRBD1. V trimming: 0 bases; J trimming: 1 base; junction bases outside the gene matches: 3. The CDR3 consists of 17 residues. The germline gives CDR1 LGHNA, CDR2 YNFKEQ. CDR3: CASSQEPGQGNTGELFF. In nucleotides, the CDR3 is TGTGCCAGCAGCCAAGAACCGGGACAGGGGAACACCGGGGAGCTGTTTTTT.

V usage is TRBV6-1 and J usage is TRBJ2-1; no firm D call. The CDR3 is 11 residues long. V dropped 11 bases and J dropped 9 bases, with 14 bases sitting between them. Germline V gene data show CDR1 as MNHNS and CDR2 as SASEGT. CDR3 region: CAAGLVREQFF. The DNA for the CDR3 is TGTGCCGCTGGTCTGGTGCGTGAGCAGTTCTTC.

This clonotype was recorded a few times. V and J are TRBV7-2 and TRBJ2-1; D remains unclear. The V end was cut by 5 bases, the J end by 0 bases, with 14 bases between. This CDR3 is built from 16 residues. Germline lookup yields CDR1 SGHTA and CDR2 FQGNSA. For the CDR3, the DNA is TGTGCCAGCAGCCCTCTTCCCCCGGGCTCCTACAATGAGCAGTTCTTC. Protein product: CASSPLPPGSYNEQFF.